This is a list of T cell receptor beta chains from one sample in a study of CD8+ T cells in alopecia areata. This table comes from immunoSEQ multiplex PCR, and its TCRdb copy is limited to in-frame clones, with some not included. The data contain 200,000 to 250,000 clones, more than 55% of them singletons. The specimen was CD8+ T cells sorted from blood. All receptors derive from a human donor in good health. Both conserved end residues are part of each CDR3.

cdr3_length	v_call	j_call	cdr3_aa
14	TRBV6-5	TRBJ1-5	CASSYGPEGQPQHF
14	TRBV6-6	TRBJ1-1	CASSSGGLNTEAFF
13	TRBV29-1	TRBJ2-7	CSVLGQGAGEQYF
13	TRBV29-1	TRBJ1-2	CSVVGEVSYGYTF
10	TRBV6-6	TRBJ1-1	CAVEGTEAFF
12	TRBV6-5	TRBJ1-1	CASSYGGGEAFF
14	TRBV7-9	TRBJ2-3	CASSFASSTDTQYF
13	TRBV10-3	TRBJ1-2	CAISEFGGYGYTF
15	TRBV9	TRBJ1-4	CASSVEDSAHEKLFF
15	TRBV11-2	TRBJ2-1	CASSFGGSSYNEQFF
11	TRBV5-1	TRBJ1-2	CASSGDYGYTF
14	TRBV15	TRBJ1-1	CATFPGSGRSEAFF
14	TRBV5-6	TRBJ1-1	CASSTGTGNTEAFF
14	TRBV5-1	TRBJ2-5	CASSLVVEQETQYF
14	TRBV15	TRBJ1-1	CATSLDRGNTEAFF
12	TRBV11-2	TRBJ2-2	CASSPGTGELFF
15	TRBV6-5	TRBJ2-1	CASSYVAGGHNEQFF
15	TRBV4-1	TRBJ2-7	CASSLTPASNYEQYF
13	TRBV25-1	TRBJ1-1	CASSFGGGTEAFF
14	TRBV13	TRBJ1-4	CASSGGQVGEKLFF
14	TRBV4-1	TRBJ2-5	CASSQVTQAETQYF
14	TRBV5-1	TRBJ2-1	CASSSPDRYNEQFF
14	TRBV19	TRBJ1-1	CASTLISGRTEAFF
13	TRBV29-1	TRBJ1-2	CSVEGGRGGGYTF
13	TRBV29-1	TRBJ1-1	CSVVEGMNTEAFF
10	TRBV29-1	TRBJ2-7	CSVGRDEQYF
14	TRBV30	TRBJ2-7	CAWSVASGAYEQYF
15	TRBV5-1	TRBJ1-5	CASSSTGEGLQPQHF
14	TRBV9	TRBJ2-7	CASSVGDYLYEQYF
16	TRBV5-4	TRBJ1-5	CASSGITGDSNQPQHF
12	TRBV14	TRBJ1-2	CASSPDTIGYTF
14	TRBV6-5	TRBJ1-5	CASSPVYSNQPQHF
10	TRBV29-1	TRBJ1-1	CSVLNTEAFF
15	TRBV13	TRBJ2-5	CASSPTGGVRETQYF
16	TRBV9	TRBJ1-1	CASSVAGTGLNTEAFF
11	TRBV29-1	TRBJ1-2	CSVEEDYGYTF
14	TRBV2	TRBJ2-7	CASSDTRSSYEQYF
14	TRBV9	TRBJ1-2	CASSSSQVNYGYTF
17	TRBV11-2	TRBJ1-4	CASSLVGWGQDNEKLFF
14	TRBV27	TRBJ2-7	CASSLGTGDNEQYF
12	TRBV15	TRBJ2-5	CATGQGKETQYF
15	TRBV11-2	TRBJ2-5	CASSLGGGLQETQYF
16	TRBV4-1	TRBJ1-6	CASSLVWSGFNSPLHF
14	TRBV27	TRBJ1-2	CASSLDPGFYGYTF
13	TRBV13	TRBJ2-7	CASSGGEYYEQYF
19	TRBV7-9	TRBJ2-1	CASSYDPPGLAGSHNEQFF